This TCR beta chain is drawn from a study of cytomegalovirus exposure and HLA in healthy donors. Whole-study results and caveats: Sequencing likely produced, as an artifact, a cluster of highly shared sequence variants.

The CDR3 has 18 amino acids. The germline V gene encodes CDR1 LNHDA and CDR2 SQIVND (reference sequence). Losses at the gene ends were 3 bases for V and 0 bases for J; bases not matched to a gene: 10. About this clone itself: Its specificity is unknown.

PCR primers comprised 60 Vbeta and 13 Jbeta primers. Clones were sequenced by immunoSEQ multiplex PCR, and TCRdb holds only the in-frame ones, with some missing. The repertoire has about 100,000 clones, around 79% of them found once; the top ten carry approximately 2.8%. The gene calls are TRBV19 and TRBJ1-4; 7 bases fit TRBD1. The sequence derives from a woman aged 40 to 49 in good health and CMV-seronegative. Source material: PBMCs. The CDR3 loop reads CASSISGTAFATNEKLFF. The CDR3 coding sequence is TGTGCCAGTAGTATCTCCGGGACAGCTTTCGCAACTAATGAAAAACTGTTTTTT.